This TCR beta chain was sequenced for a study of control samples from healthy donors and cancer patients. This clone has only a few counts. Different DNA sequences within this sample yield the same CDR3. The CDR3 runs 16 residues. Per germline, CDR1 SGHTA and CDR2 FQGNSA. V shed 4 bases, J shed 0 bases, and the junction held 7 bases outside the gene matches. The assay was immunoSEQ multiplex PCR, and TCRdb's table has in-frame clones only and misses some. The top ten hold around 10% of the sample, which has roughly 120,000 clones, about 87% seen once. The sequencing input was blood. The chain combines TRBV7-2 with TRBJ1-1, with 8 bases aligning to TRBD1. The clonotype was recovered from a man in his thirties or forties in good health. CDR3 protein: CASSYRTGRLNTEAFF. CDR3 DNA: TGTGCCAGCAGCTACCGGACAGGGAGATTGAACACTGAAGCTTTCTTT.